The clone carrying this TCR beta chain was detected ten times or more. The data are from a study of T-cell reconstitution after alpha-beta-depleted transplantation in children. TCRbeta library construction was performed incorporating unique molecular identifiers. Each CDR3 protein gets one entry after TCRdb re-called the PCR reads with MiXCR. This table holds 200,000 to 250,000 distinct CDR3 sequences, about 9.2% found once. Trimming removed 5 bases from V and 8 bases from J, with 15 bases in between. The CDR3 sequence is 13 residues long. V gene TRBV12-3 or TRBV12-4 combines with J gene TRBJ2-5, with no clear D. This receptor was obtained from a human donor who donated a stem cell graft to a child with acute lymphoblastic leukemia. Source: PBMCs from the stem cell graft donor, taken from the stem cell graft. The CDR3 loop is CASSTNRPSTQYF. CDR3 coding DNA: TGTGCCAGCAGTACTAACAGACCAAGTACCCAGTACTTC.